This T cell receptor (beta chain) came from a study of identical twins. Per germline, CDR1 MGHRA and CDR2 YSYEKL. Trimming took 3 bases from V and 4 from J, leaving 25 bases between them. There are 18 residues in the CDR3. One entry per CDR3 protein, called by TCRdb with MiXCR from the 5' RACE reads. The table has approximately 590,000 distinct CDR3 sequences, more than 9% seen once. These data were also filed under a second study, of yellow fever vaccine responses in identical twins.

The receptor was isolated from a woman in her late teens or twenties in good health. The material sequenced was PBMCs. The chain combines TRBV4-1 with TRBJ2-7; tentatively, D is TRBD2 (8 bases). CDR3 DNA: TGCGCCAGCAGCCAGGGGGACAGCAGAGCGGGAGTTATATACGAGCAGTACTTC. Protein product: CASSQGDSRAGVIYEQYF.